This T cell receptor beta chain was recorded in a study of cytomegalovirus exposure and HLA in healthy donors. V shed 1 base, J shed 4 bases, and the junction held 1 base outside the gene matches. This CDR3 has 15 amino acids. The germline gives CDR1 SGHAT, CDR2 FQNNGV. Study findings and constraints: The study flagged fewer than 200 TCR beta chains as cytomegalovirus-associated. Confirmation was obtained in vitro that a few CMV-associated chains are specific for CMV antigens. Reportedly, cytomegalovirus status was diagnosed with high sensitivity and specificity.

Sequencing was performed with immunoSEQ multiplex PCR; in TCRdb, only in-frame clones are kept and a portion is missing. The sample carries about 180,000 clones, around 87% recorded once. For this clone: Its specificity is unknown. Other DNA sequences of this sample code for an identical CDR3.

This rearrangement joins TRBV11-2 to TRBJ1-4; 9 positions agree with TRBD1. The sequence came from a woman in her 30s in good health and CMV-seronegative. Sequenced: PBMCs. Written as DNA, the CDR3 is TGTGCCAGCAGCTTAGGGGACAGGGATAATGAAAAACTGTTTTTT. As protein: CASSLGDRDNEKLFF.